Many counts were recorded for the clone carrying this T cell receptor (beta chain). The CDR3 is made up of 17 amino acids. Germline lookup yields CDR1 SEHNR and CDR2 FQNEAQ (reference sequence). V was pared by 5 bases and J by 4 bases, with 13 bases of the junction left unmatched. This sample was taken from a study of regulatory T cells in long-lasting Graves disease. Across the whole study: Positive TSH receptor antibodies alongside over 5 years of antithyroid drugs were what marked Graves' disease as persistent.

Time point here: persistent/refractory GD, antithyroid drugs over 5 years with positive TRAb. PBMC RNA was the source of the TCR library. Combining iRepertoire HTBI primers with Arm-PCR of CDR3 regions, the authors built TCR beta libraries. MiXCR was run by TCRdb on the multiplex PCR reads, yielding one entry per CDR3 protein. The sample lists a few hundred thousand distinct CDR3 sequences, approximately 25% occurring once. The clonotype was recovered from a woman aged 40 to 50 with Graves disease. V usage is TRBV7-9 and J usage is TRBJ2-5; 10 bases align to TRBD2. Source: peripheral blood mononuclear cells (PBMCs), taken when the disease was refractory, from a patient treated with antithyroid drugs. This CDR3 reads CASSQPPGLALVETQYF. The CDR3 DNA is TGTGCCAGCAGCCAACCCCCGGGACTAGCGCTGGTAGAGACCCAGTACTTC.